This T cell receptor (beta chain) was identified in a study of T-cell reconstitution after alpha-beta-depleted transplantation in children. This CDR3 is 16 amino acids long. V was pared by 7 bases and J by 3 bases, with 10 bases of the junction left unmatched. The germline V gene has CDR1 MDHEN and CDR2 SYDVKM. This clonotype was recorded many times. Unique molecular identifiers were built into the TCRbeta library. TCRdb independently ran MiXCR on the PCR reads; one entry per CDR3 protein. The sample consists of some 490,000 distinct CDR3 sequences, roughly an eighth of them appearing once. V and J are TRBV28 and TRBJ2-3; 10 positions agree with TRBD2. This clonotype was obtained from a human donor who donated a stem cell graft to a child with combined immunodeficiency. This specimen was PBMCs from the stem cell graft donor, taken from the stem cell graft. The CDR3 loop reads CASTLSSGGPTDTQYF. In nucleotides, the CDR3 is TGTGCCAGCACCCTCAGTAGCGGGGGGCCTACAGATACGCAGTATTTT.